Listed here are 20 T cell receptor beta chains from one sample, sequenced in a study of metastatic and nonmetastatic thyroid tumors (dated by TCRdb to 2018 to 2021). Libraries were constructed by PCR. The sequencer was an Illumina HiSeq 4000. TCRdb reanalyzed the raw reads on its own, using fastp at Q25 for trimming and MiXCR for clone calling, and kept in-frame beta chains. The sample has about 85,000 clones on record, around 7.8% of them singletons. The ten largest clonotypes hold 8.8% of the sample. No patient had received any treatment before thyroid surgery. The sequencing input was blood. The receptors derive from a female donor with papillary thyroid cancer or a benign thyroid nodule (not recorded which). Some clones in this sample may be carry-over from other donors' samples.

This clone showed up many times. The junction departs from the called germline gene at one end, perhaps through a read error. This sequence joins TRBV6-5 and TRBJ1-1; tentative D call: TRBD1 (6 bases). The CDR3 has 13 residues. The germline gives CDR1 MNHEY, CDR2 SVGAGI. This chain's CDR3 is CASSYTGQTGAFF. CDR3 coding DNA: TGTGCCAGCAGTTACACCGGACAGACTGGAGCTTTCTTT.

This clone came up many times. The gene calls are TRBV12-3 or TRBV12-4 and TRBJ2-7; D is possibly TRBD1 (7 bases). The CDR3 is made up of 14 amino acids. Trimming took 2 bases from V and 1 from J, leaving 9 bases between them. CDR3 DNA: TGTGCCAGCAGTTTACAGGGGGGATCCTACGAGCAGTACTTC. Translating gives CASSLQGGSYEQYF.

This clone was seen ten or more times. The V and J genes are TRBV7-9 and TRBJ1-2, with unresolved D. The ends were cut back, 2 bases at V and 3 bases at J, with 4 bases in the middle. The CDR3 runs 12 residues. The germline V gene has CDR1 SEHNR and CDR2 FQNEAQ (reference sequence). CDR3 DNA: TGTGCCAGCAGCTTACTCGACTATGGCTACACCTTC. This translates into CASSLLDYGYTF.

This clone has a count of ten or more. This rearrangement joins TRBV5-1 to TRBJ2-4; possibly TRBD2 for D (6 bases). Germline CDR1 is SGHRS and CDR2 is YFSETQ. The CDR3 length is 15 residues. The V end lost 0 bases, the J end lost 1 base, and 8 bases lay between the germline ends. CDR3 loop: CASSLDRGAKNIQYF. The CDR3 DNA follows: TGCGCCAGCAGCTTGGATCGGGGGGCCAAAAACATTCAGTACTTC.

The J gene is TRBJ1-1, the V gene TRBV20-1; D gene uncertain. V lost 4 bases, J lost 0 bases, and 3 bases lay in between. Germline values: CDR1 DFQATT, CDR2 SNEGSKA (reference sequence). The CDR3 totals 11 residues. The CDR3 bases are TGCAGTGCTATCGTGAACACTGAAGCTTTCTTT. Protein product: CSAIVNTEAFF.

This clone was seen at least ten times. The V call is TRBV15, the J call TRBJ1-2; no reliable D call. The CDR3 runs to 14 residues. Trimming removed 4 bases at V and 0 bases at J, with 9 bases between. CDR1 and CDR2 from the germline V gene are LNHNV and YYDKDF (reference sequence). In nucleotides, the CDR3 is TGTGCCACCAGCAAGGACCCTACTAACTATGGCTACACCTTC. As protein: CATSKDPTNYGYTF.

In this sample, this clone turned up a few times. A read error may explain this, as a much larger clone is one base away. In the same sample, other DNA sequences code for this CDR3. This chain connects TRBV18 to TRBJ2-5; 7 bases fit TRBD2. Germline CDR1 is KGHSH and CDR2 is LQKENI. The CDR3 is made up of 13 amino acids. Trimming cost V 6 bases and J 5 bases; bases outside gene matches: 6. CDR3: CASSQRDGETQYF. In DNA, the CDR3 is TGTGCCAGCTCTCAGCGGGACGGCGAGACCCAGTACTTC.

This clone appeared many times. V and J are TRBV20-1 and TRBJ1-2; tentatively, D is TRBD1 (5 bases). The V end was cut by 3 bases, the J end by 8 bases, with 10 bases between. The CDR3 loop spans 11 amino acids. CDR1 and CDR2 (germline): DFQATT, SNEGSKA (reference sequence). CDR3 coding DNA: TGCAGTGCTAGGATGGGGGAAGGCTACACCTTC. This gives the protein CSARMGEGYTF.

This clone was observed a handful of times. The rearrangement links TRBV19 to TRBJ2-2; 9 bases match TRBD1. The CDR3 has 14 residues. Germline V gene data show CDR1 as LNHDA and CDR2 as SQIVND (reference sequence). J gave up 3 bases and V 8 bases, and 4 bases lay outside the gene matches. CDR3 loop: CASGRTGDTGELFF. DNA for the CDR3: TGTGCCAGTGGGAGGACAGGGGACACCGGGGAGCTGTTTTTT.

This clone was detected a few times. This chain uses TRBV6-1 with TRBJ2-7, with D unclear. V was clipped by 0 bases and J by 3 bases, with 15 bases between them. The CDR3 consists of 16 residues. Germline loops: CDR1 MNHNS, CDR2 SASEGT. The DNA of the CDR3 is TGTGCCAGCAGTGAAGCCATTATGTCAAGCCTCTACGAGCAGTACTTC. Translated: CASSEAIMSSLYEQYF.

In its sample, this clone was seen many times. The chain links TRBV20-1 to TRBJ2-1; no firm D call. The germline V gene encodes CDR1 DFQATT and CDR2 SNEGSKA (reference sequence). V dropped 4 bases and J dropped 5 bases, with 6 bases sitting between them. This CDR3 has 11 amino acids. The CDR3 here is CSANPNNEQFF. In nucleotides, the CDR3 is TGCAGTGCTAACCCTAACAATGAGCAGTTCTTC.

This clone has a count of ten or more. The genes are TRBV5-6 and TRBJ1-5, with D possibly matching TRBD1 (5 bases). Trimming shortened V by 4 bases and J by 3 bases, and 11 bases separated the two germline ends. Germline loops: CDR1 SGHDT, CDR2 YYEEEE. CDR3 length: 14 residues. CDR3 sequence reads: CASSQRGSNQPQHF. CDR3 DNA sequence: TGTGCCAGCAGCCAGAGGGGTTCCAATCAGCCCCAGCATTTT.

This clone came up many times. The chain links TRBV24-1 to TRBJ2-2; D call uncertain. Germline-derived CDR1 and CDR2 are KGHDR and SFDVKD. The CDR3 runs to 15 residues. The V gene lost 3 bases and the J gene lost 5 bases, with 12 bases spanning the gap. CDR3 DNA: TGTGCCACCAGTGATGGTCCCGTGGGGACCGGGGAGCTGTTTTTT. It codes for CATSDGPVGTGELFF.

Turning to this clone: This may stem from a read error, because a much larger clone lies one nucleotide away. Other DNA sequences within the sample encode an identical CDR3. The gene calls are TRBV6-1 and TRBJ2-5, with D perhaps assigned TRBD1 or TRBD2 (5 bases each). The CDR3 is 15 residues long. The germline V gene has CDR1 MNHNS and CDR2 SASEGT. V was pared by 6 bases and J by 1 base, with 15 bases between. The CDR3: CASSSPGTAQETQYF. The CDR3 DNA reads TGTGCCAGCAGCTCCCCCGGGACGGCCCAAGAGACCCAGTACTTC.

At least ten counts were recorded for this clone. The chain joins TRBV5-6 to TRBJ2-3, with a tentative D call TRBD1 (5 bases). CDR1 and CDR2 (germline): SGHDT, YYEEEE. Trimming left V 4 bases short and J 6 bases short, with 12 bases between. The CDR3 sequence is 13 residues long. Here the CDR3 reads CASSRQQRDTQYF. For the CDR3, the DNA is TGTGCCAGCAGCCGACAGCAGAGGGATACGCAGTATTTT.

J is TRBJ2-4 and V is TRBV3-1; 9 bases agree with TRBD2. The V and J ends lost 6 bases and 2 bases, in that order; junction bases with no gene match: 5. This CDR3 is built from 15 residues. CDR1 is LGHDT, CDR2 YNNKEL, per germline (reference sequence). In DNA form, the CDR3 reads TGTGCCAGCAGTCGCGGGGGGGCCACCAAAAACATTCAGTACTTC. Translation: CASSRGGATKNIQYF.

This clone was found a few times. The V and J genes are TRBV10-3 and TRBJ2-7; either TRBD1 or TRBD2 may fit D (5 bases each). The germline V and J ends were trimmed by 7 bases and 0 bases, with 13 bases remaining between them. The germline gives CDR1 ENHRY, CDR2 SYGVKD. The CDR3 has 14 residues. The CDR3 DNA reads as TGTGCCATCACCCCGGGACGCTTCTCCTACGAGCAGTACTTC. Translating gives CAITPGRFSYEQYF.

The table lists this clone with a few counts. The junction and the germline gene differ at one end; a read error may be behind it. The chain recombines TRBV12-3 or TRBV12-4 with TRBJ1-1, with D maybe TRBD1 (6 bases). There are 12 residues in the CDR3. For the CDR3, the DNA is TGTGCCATCAGTTTCCAGGGGACTGAAGCTTTCTTT. Translating it yields CAISFQGTEAFF.

This clone was seen more than once but under ten times. This may arise from a read error, as a much more abundant clone is one base away. The sample holds other DNA sequences that translate to the same CDR3. The rearrangement joins TRBV19 to TRBJ1-1, with D unresolved. V was cut by 5 bases and J by 3 bases, with 10 bases left in between. The germline gives CDR1 LNHDA, CDR2 SQIVND (reference sequence). This CDR3 contains 13 residues. CDR3 sequence reads: CASSPGGYTEAFF. CDR3 bases: TGTGCCAGTAGTCCGGGAGGGTACACTGAAGCTTTCTTT.

A remark on this clone: It may be a read error: a sequence one base away is much more abundant. V is TRBV7-2 and J is TRBJ1-1, with D unresolved. Germline loops: CDR1 SGHTA, CDR2 FQGNSA. The CDR3 totals 15 residues. The CDR3 here is CDSSLGRPNTAEAFF. The CDR3 DNA reads TGTGACAGCAGCTTAGGGCGCCCGAACACTGCTGAAGCTTTCTTT.